A selection of T cell receptor beta chains follows, all from one sample in a study of CD8 T cells in ankylosing spondylitis. MiXCR, run by TCRdb on the 5' RACE reads, gives a single entry per CDR3 protein. Among 300,000 to 400,000 distinct CDR3 sequences, about 15% were seen once, and the ten largest hold about 1%. Sequenced input: blood, either unsorted or a sorted T cell fraction (not recorded which). All receptors derive from a male donor with ankylosing spondylitis or in good health (not recorded which). Each CDR3 is given with its conserved first and last residue. The order of the fields is V gene, clone size, J gene, CDR3 protein. A clone size is listed for some rows: how often the clone was seen (once, few, many), or a class if it is expanded.

TRBV28,NA,TRBJ1-2,CASGPEYGYTF
TRBV7-9,NA,TRBJ2-5,CASSLGAGTGLGETQYF
TRBV27,NA,TRBJ2-1,CASSRGQVNEQFF
TRBV6-1,few,TRBJ2-6,CASTFKGSSGANVLTF
TRBV10-3,many,TRBJ2-1,CATEQGRGSYNEQFF
TRBV2,few,TRBJ1-2,CASSPQGVGSNYGYTF
TRBV20-1,few,TRBJ2-3,CSARDVTGRTDTQYF
TRBV7-8,NA,TRBJ1-1,CASSRRTGTTEAFF
TRBV5-4,NA,TRBJ1-1,CASTQTGKRDTEAFF
TRBV12-1,many,TRBJ1-1,CASSYGPDRGELGSSAGNTEAFF
TRBV20-1,many,TRBJ1-4,CSAGRPGHATNEKLFF
TRBV12-5,NA,TRBJ2-1,CASGSPTGMSSYNEQLF
TRBV19,NA,TRBJ2-7,CASSIRAAATGEQYF
TRBV4-2,NA,TRBJ2-3,CASSHGTSGSTDTQYF
TRBV5-1,many,TRBJ1-1,CASSLLGQEAFF
TRBV7-2,few,TRBJ2-5,CASSVPGSRGPQYF
TRBV4-2,few,TRBJ2-1,CASSLTGTSGGNEQFF
TRBV18,NA,TRBJ2-3,CASSQGQGSTDTQYF
TRBV20-1,NA,TRBJ2-3,CSARDPLAGASDTQYF
TRBV5-1,few,TRBJ1-6,CASSLDPGQVSPLHF
TRBV20-1,NA,TRBJ1-1,CSASAGGEAFF
TRBV10-3,few,TRBJ2-5,CAISEGRGQETQYF
TRBV6-1,NA,TRBJ2-4,CASSEWGAKNIQYF
TRBV19,few,TRBJ1-5,CASSILNQPQHF
TRBV11-2,NA,TRBJ2-6,CASSPRGISSSGANVLTF
TRBV10-3,NA,TRBJ2-3,CAISERGGVAGGYTDTQYF
TRBV5-1,NA,TRBJ2-2,CASSRTQKNTGELFF
TRBV5-1,few,TRBJ1-2,CASSYLGQAYGYTF
TRBV7-9,few,TRBJ2-3,CASSPGDRVSYDTQYF
TRBV5-1,few,TRBJ1-5,CASSPGTPHQPQHF
TRBV6-1,NA,TRBJ2-1,CASGGGTGPFF
TRBV4-1,few,TRBJ2-1,CASSQDKAGWTNEQFF
TRBV6-1,NA,TRBJ2-3,CASSEFFLGADTQYF
TRBV12-3/TRBV12-4,many,TRBJ1-1,CASRFRQNTEAFF
TRBV20-1,NA,TRBJ1-3,CSAREGQILGNTIYF
TRBV5-1,few,TRBJ2-1,CASSSGTEGNEQFF
TRBV5-6,many,TRBJ2-4,CASSARLGFAKNIQYF
TRBV5-6,NA,TRBJ2-2,CASSFGTGGLTGELFF
TRBV5-1,NA,TRBJ2-1,CASRSGTSGRFEQFF
TRBV24-1,few,TRBJ2-2,CATSDPEGQGGTGELFF
TRBV5-1,few,TRBJ2-1,CASRRLGESYNEQFF
TRBV20-1,NA,TRBJ1-4,CSATSGGGEKLFF
TRBV10-3,many,TRBJ2-2,CAIRGVNTGELFF
TRBV5-1,few,TRBJ2-1,CASSFQGKQFF
TRBV7-9,NA,TRBJ2-1,CASSLGLLSNEQFF
TRBV5-5,few,TRBJ2-1,CASSMLGAYNEQFF
TRBV20-1,NA,TRBJ2-1,CSAREEVVSNEQFF
TRBV10-3,few,TRBJ1-5,CAISGTGGTSNQPQHF
TRBV2,NA,TRBJ1-4,CASREQSWGEKLFF
TRBV20-1,NA,TRBJ2-3,CSAIGQGAPDTQYF
TRBV5-1,NA,TRBJ2-1,CASSLGGTSGGNEQFF
TRBV20-1,NA,TRBJ2-7,CSAVAGRYEQYF
TRBV5-1,many,TRBJ1-2,CASSLDGGNYGYTF
TRBV25-1,many,TRBJ2-2,CASRVSNTGELFF
TRBV5-1,NA,TRBJ2-1,CASSLTWGSYNEQFF
TRBV4-2,many,TRBJ2-2,CASSQGGQGNTGELFF
TRBV12-3/TRBV12-4,NA,TRBJ1-1,CASSFSPSSEAFF
TRBV4-1,many,TRBJ1-4,CASSQTSEKLFF
TRBV5-1,NA,TRBJ2-7,CASGLLGASYEQYF
TRBV5-1,few,TRBJ2-4,CASSGQGENIQYF